What follows are 6 T cell receptor beta chains derived from one specimen sequenced in a study of shared clonotypes between healthy human individuals. Selected positively for CCR7 and CD45RO-negative, naive CD8 cells excluded terminally differentiated effector memory CD45RA+ cells. Libraries were prepared by immunoSEQ multiplex PCR; TCRdb keeps only in-frame clonotypes and omits some of them. The table has millions of clones, 85% to 95% seen once. Sequenced material: naive CD8+ T cells from PBMCs. All receptors come from a man younger than 35 in good health. Some clones in this sample may be carry-over from other donors' samples.

The chain is built from TRBV18 and TRBJ2-3; TRBD1 aligns across 8 bases. The CDR3 has 17 amino acids. CDR1 is KGHSH and CDR2 is LQKENI in the germline V gene. V was clipped by 2 bases and J by 3 bases; unmatched bases: 10. The CDR3 DNA follows: TGTGCCAGCTCACCAATTCGGGCAGGGGGCGCGACAGATACGCAGTATTTT. Translated, it gives CASSPIRAGGATDTQYF.

The rearrangement uses TRBV7-8 and TRBJ2-3; 10 bases are a match to TRBD2. The CDR3 is 17 amino acids. Germline V gene lookup returns CDR1 SGHVS and CDR2 FQNEAQ. The V and J ends lost 1 base and 5 bases, in that order; junction bases with no gene match: 9. This chain's CDR3 is CASSLVALAGVGDTQYF. In DNA form, the CDR3 reads TGTGCCAGCAGCTTAGTTGCGCTAGCGGGAGTGGGAGATACGCAGTATTTT.

This chain connects TRBV5-1 to TRBJ2-3; 13 nucleotides agree with TRBD2. CDR3 length equals 15 residues. Germline CDR1 reads SGHRS; CDR2 reads YFSETQ. The ends lost 4 bases at V and 6 bases at J; junction bases unmatched: 5. The CDR3 loop reads CASSGLAGVADTQYF. As DNA, the CDR3 is TGCGCCAGCAGCGGACTAGCGGGAGTTGCGGATACGCAGTATTTT.

The V gene is TRBV11-2, the J gene TRBJ1-3; D gene unclear. V lost 5 bases and J lost 0, with 14 bases in between. The CDR3 length is 16 residues. Germline V lookup: CDR1 SGHAT, CDR2 FQNNGV. For the CDR3, the DNA is TGTGCCAGCAGCAACGTGGACGGACGCTCTGGAAACACCATATATTTT. As protein: CASSNVDGRSGNTIYF.

This chain links TRBV7-9 with TRBJ2-5; tentative D call: TRBD1 (5 bases). Germline V gives CDR1 SEHNR, CDR2 FQNEAQ (reference sequence). The CDR3 spans 14 residues. Trimming cost V 6 bases and J 2 bases, with 13 bases left between them. The CDR3 here is CASSDGAAQETQYF. CDR3 in DNA: TGTGCCAGCAGTGATGGGGCAGCACAAGAGACCCAGTACTTC.

This clone was seen a single time. CDR3 in DNA: TGTGCCAGCACTGGGCGGGCCTATTACGAGCAGTACTTC. Translation gives CASTGRAYYEQYF. This sequence joins TRBV6-1 and TRBJ2-7; possible D gene TRBD2, 5 bases. The CDR3 is made up of 13 amino acids. With 7 bases removed from V and 4 bases from J, the gap between germline ends came to 14 bases. Germline-derived CDR1 and CDR2 are MNHNS and SASEGT.